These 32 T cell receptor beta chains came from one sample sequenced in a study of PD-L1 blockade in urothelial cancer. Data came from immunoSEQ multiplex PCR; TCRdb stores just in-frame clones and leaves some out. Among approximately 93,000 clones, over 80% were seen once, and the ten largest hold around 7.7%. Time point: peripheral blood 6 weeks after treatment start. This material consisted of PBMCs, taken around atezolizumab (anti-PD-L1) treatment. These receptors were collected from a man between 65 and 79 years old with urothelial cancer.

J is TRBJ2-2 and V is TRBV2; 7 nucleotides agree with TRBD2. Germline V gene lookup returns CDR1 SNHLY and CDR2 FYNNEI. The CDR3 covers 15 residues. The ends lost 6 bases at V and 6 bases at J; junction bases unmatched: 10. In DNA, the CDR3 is TGTGCCAGCAGCAGCAGCGGGGAGGTCTCCGGGGAGCTGTTTTTT. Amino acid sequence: CASSSSGEVSGELFF.

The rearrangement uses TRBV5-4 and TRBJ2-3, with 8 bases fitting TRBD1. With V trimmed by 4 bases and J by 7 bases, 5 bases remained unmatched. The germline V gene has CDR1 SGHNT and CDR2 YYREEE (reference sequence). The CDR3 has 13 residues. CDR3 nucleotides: TGTGCCAGCAGCCGGACAGGGAGATATACGCAGTATTTT. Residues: CASSRTGRYTQYF.

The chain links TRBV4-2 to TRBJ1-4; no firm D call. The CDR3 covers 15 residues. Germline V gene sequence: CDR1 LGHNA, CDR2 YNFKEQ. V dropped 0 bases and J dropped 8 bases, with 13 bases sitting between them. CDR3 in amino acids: CASSQEGPGGEKLFF. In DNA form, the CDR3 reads TGTGCCAGCAGCCAAGAGGGTCCTGGAGGAGAAAAACTGTTTTTT.

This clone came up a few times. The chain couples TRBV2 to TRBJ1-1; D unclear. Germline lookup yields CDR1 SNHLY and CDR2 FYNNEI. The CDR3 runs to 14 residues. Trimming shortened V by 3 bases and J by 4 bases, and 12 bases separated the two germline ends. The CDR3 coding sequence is TGTGCCAGCAGTGACCAGACTCCCGGCACTGAAGCTTTCTTT. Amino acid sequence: CASSDQTPGTEAFF.

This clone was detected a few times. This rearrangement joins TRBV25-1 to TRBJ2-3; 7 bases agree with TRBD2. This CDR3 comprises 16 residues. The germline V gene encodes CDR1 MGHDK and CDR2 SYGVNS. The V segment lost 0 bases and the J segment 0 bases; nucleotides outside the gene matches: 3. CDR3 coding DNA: TGTGCCAGCAGTGAATACGGGAGGCCCAGCACAGATACGCAGTATTTT. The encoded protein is CASSEYGRPSTDTQYF.

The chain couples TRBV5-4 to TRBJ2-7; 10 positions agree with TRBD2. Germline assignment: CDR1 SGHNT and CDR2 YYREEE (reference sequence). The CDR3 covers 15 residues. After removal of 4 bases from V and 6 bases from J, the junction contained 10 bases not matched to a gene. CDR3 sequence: CASSTSGGALGEQYF. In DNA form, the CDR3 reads TGTGCCAGCAGCACGAGCGGGGGGGCACTCGGCGAGCAGTACTTC.

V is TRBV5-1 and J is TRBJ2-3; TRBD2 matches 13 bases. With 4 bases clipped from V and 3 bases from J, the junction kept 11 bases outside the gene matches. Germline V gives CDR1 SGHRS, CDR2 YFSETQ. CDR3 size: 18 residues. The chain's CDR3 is CASSPRTSGSGATDTQYF. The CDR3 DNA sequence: TGCGCCAGCAGCCCTCGGACTAGCGGGAGTGGAGCTACAGATACGCAGTATTTT.

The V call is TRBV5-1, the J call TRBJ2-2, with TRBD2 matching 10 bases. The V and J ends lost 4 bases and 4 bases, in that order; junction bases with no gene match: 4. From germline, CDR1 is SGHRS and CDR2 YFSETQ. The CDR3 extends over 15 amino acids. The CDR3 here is CASSQRLAGTGELFF. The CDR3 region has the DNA TGCGCCAGCAGCCAGAGACTAGCGGGCACCGGGGAGCTGTTTTTT. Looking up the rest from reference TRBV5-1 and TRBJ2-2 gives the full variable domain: KAGVTQTPRYLIKTRGQQVTLSCSPISGHRSVSWYQQTPGQGLQFLFEYFSETQRNKGNFPGRFSGRQFSNSRSEMNVSTLELGDSALYLCASSQRLAGTGELFFGEGSRLTVL.

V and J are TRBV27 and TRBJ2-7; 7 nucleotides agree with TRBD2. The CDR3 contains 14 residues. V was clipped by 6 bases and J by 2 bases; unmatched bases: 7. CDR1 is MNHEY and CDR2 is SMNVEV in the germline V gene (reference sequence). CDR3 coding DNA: TGTGCCAGCAGGCTCGGGCGGGGGACCTACGAGCAGTACTTC. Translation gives CASRLGRGTYEQYF.

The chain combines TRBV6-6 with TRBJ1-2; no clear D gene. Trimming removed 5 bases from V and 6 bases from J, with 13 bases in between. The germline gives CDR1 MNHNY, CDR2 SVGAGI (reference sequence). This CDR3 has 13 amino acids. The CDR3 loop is CASSPRVTDGYTF. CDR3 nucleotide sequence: TGTGCCAGCAGTCCGCGCGTGACTGATGGCTACACCTTC.

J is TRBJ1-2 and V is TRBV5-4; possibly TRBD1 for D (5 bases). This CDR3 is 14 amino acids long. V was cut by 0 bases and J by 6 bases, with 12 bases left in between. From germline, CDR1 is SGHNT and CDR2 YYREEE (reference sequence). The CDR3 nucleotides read TGTGCCAGCAGCTTGGCCAGGGTAGAAAATGGCTACACCTTC. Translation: CASSLARVENGYTF.

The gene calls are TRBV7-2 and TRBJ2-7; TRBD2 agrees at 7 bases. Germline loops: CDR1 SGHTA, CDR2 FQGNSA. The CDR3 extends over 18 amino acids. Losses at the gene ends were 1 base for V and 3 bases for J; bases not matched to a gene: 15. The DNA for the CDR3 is TGTGCCAGCAGCTTAGTATTCACGGGAGCGGGATCAAACTACGAGCAGTACTTC. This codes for CASSLVFTGAGSNYEQYF.

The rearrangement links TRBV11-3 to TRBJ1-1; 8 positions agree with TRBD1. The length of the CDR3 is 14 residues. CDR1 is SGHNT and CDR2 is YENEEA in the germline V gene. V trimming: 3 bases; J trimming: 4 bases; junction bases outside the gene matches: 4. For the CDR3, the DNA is TGTGCCAGCAGCTTCGACAGGGGATCCACTGAAGCTTTCTTT. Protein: CASSFDRGSTEAFF.

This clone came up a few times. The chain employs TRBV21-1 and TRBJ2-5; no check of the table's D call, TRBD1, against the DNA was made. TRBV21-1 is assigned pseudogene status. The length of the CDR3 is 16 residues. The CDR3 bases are TGTGCCAGCAGCAAAGGGTGGGGCAGGGATCAGGAGACCCAGTACTTC. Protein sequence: CASSKGWGRDQETQYF.

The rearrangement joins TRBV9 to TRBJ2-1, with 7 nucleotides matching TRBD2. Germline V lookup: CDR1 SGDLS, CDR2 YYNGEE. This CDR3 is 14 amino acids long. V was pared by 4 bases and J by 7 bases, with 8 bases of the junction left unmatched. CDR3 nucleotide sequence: TGTGCCAGCAGCTTGGGGAGGGCCTCGAATGAGCAGTTCTTC. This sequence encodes CASSLGRASNEQFF.

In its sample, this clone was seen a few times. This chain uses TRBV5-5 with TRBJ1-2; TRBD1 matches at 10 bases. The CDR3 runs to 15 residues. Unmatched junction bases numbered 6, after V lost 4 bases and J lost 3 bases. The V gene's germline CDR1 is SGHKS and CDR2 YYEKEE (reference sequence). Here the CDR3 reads CASSRTGGYYYGYTF. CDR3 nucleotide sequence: TGTGCCAGCAGCCGGACAGGGGGATACTACTATGGCTACACCTTC.

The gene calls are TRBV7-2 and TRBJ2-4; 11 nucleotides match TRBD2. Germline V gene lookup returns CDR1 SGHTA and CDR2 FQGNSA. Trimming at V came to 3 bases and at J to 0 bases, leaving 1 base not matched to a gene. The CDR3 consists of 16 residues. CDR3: CASSLTSGVAKNIQYF. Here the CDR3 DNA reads TGTGCCAGCAGCTTGACTAGCGGGGTAGCCAAAAACATTCAGTACTTC.

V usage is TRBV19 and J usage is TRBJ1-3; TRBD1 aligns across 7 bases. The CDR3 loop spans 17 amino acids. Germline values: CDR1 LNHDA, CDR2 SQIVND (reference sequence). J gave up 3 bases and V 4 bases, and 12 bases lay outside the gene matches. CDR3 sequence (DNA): TGTGCCAGTAGTACCATTAATTACAGGGGAGGTGGAAACACCATATATTTT. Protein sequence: CASSTINYRGGGNTIYF.

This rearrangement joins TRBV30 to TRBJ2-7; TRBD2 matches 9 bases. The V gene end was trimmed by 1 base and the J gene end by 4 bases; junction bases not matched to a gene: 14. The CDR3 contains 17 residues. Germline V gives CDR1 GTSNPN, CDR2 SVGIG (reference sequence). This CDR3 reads CAWSAPRASGIGYEQYF. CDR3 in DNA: TGTGCCTGGAGTGCCCCCCGGGCTAGCGGGATTGGGTACGAGCAGTACTTC.

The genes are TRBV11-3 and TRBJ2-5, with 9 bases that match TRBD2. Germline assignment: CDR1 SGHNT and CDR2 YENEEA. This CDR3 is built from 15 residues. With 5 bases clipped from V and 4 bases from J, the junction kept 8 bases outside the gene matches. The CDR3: CASSPRLAGRETQYF. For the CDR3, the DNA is TGTGCCAGCAGCCCTAGGCTAGCGGGAAGAGAGACCCAGTACTTC.

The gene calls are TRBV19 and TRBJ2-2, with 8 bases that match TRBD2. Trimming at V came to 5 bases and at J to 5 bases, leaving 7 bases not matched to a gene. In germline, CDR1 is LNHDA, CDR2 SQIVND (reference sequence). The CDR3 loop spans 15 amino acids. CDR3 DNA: TGTGCCAGTAGTCCAAGCGGGAGACAAACCGGGGAGCTGTTTTTT. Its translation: CASSPSGRQTGELFF.

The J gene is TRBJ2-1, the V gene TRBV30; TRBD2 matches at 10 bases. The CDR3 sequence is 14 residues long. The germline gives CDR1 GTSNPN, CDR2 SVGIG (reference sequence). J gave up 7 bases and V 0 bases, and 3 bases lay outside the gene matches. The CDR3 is CAWSVLSGRNEQFF. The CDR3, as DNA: TGTGCCTGGAGTGTACTTAGCGGGAGGAATGAGCAGTTCTTC.

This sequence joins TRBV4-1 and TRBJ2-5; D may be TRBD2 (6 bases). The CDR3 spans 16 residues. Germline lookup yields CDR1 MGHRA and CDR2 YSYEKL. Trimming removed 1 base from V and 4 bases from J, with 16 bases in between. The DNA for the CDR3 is TGCGCCAGCAGCCAAGCGGGGACTGCAATACGAGAGACCCAGTACTTC. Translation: CASSQAGTAIRETQYF.

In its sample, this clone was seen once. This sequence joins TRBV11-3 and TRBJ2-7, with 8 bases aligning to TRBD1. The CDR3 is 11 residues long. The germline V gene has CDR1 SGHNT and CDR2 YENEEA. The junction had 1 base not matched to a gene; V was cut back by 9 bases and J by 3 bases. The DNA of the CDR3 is TGTGCCAGTGGACAGGGCTACGAGCAGTACTTC. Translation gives CASGQGYEQYF.

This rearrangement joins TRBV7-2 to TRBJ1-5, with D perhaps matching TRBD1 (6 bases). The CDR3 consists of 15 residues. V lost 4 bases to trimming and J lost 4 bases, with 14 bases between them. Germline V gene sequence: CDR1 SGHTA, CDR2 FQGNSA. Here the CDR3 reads CASSWGGAGNQPQHF. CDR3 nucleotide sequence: TGTGCCAGCAGCTGGGGGGGGGCAGGGAATCAGCCCCAGCATTTT.

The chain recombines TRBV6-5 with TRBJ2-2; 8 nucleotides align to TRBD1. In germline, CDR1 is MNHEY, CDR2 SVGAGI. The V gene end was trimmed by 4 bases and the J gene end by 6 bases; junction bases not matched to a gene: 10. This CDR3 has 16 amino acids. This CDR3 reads CASSSYRGSFPGELFF. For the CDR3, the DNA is TGTGCCAGCAGTTCCTACAGGGGGAGTTTCCCCGGGGAGCTGTTTTTT.

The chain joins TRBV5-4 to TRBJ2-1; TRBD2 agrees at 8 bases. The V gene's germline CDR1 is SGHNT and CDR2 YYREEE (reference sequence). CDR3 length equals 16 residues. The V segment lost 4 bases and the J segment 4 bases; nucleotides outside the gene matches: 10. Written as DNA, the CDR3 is TGTGCCAGCAGCACCCCTTCTCGCGGGGGGTACAATGAGCAGTTCTTC. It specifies CASSTPSRGGYNEQFF.

CDR3 nucleotides: TGTGCTAGTCTCGATAGGGCAGGGGTAAGAGATACGCAGTATTTT. Its protein is CASLDRAGVRDTQYF. This chain joins TRBV12-5 and TRBJ2-3; possible D gene TRBD1, 6 bases. The CDR3 length is 15 residues. Germline V lookup: CDR1 LGHNT, CDR2 FRNRAP. V lost 8 bases to trimming and J lost 5 bases, with 20 bases between them.

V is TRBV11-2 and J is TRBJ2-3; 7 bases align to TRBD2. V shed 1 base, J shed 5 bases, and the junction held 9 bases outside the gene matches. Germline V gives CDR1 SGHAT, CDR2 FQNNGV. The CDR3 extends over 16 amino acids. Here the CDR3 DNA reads TGTGCCAGCAGCTTAGGAGCGGGGTTCGTGGGAGATACGCAGTATTTT. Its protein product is CASSLGAGFVGDTQYF.

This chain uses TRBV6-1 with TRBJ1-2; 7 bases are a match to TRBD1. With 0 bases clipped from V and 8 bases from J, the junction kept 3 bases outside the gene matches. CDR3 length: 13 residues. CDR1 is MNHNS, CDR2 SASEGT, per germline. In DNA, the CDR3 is TGTGCCAGCAGTGAAGCCCCGGGACAGGGCTACACCTTC. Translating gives CASSEAPGQGYTF.

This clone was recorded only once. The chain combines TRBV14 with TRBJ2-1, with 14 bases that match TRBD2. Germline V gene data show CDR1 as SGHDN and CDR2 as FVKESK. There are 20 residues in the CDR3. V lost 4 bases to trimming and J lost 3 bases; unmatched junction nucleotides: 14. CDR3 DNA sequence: TGTGCCAGCAGCCCGGGATGGACTAGCGGGGGGTCGTCTCTCTACAATGAGCAGTTCTTC. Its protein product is CASSPGWTSGGSSLYNEQFF.

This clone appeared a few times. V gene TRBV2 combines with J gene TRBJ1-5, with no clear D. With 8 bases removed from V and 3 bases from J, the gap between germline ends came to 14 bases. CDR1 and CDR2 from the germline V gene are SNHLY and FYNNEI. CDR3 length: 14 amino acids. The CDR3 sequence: CASALRESNQPQHF. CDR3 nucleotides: TGTGCCAGCGCGCTGAGGGAGTCCAATCAGCCCCAGCATTTT. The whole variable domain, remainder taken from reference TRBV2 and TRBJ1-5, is EPEVTQTPSHQVTQMGQEVILRCVPISNHLYFYWYRQILGQKVEFLVSFYNNEISEKSEIFDDQFSVERPDGSNFTLKIRSTKLEDSAMYFCASALRESNQPQHFGDGTRLSIL.